Detailed here is one T cell receptor beta chain. Its cognate antigen is unknown. At one end the junction does not follow the germline gene, possibly because of a read error. This sample is part of a study of cytomegalovirus exposure and HLA in healthy donors. Overall study findings and caveats: For TCR beta chains, V- and J-gene trimming was later linked to a missense DCLRE1C variant. Presence/absence analyses assumed roughly uniform sequencing depth across donors. In a later analysis, a genetic analysis reported fewer productive-TCR N-insertions in an Asian-associated ancestry cluster than the cohort average. Earlier results showed most TCR beta V segments being productive about 87% or about 30% of the time.

CDR1 is SEHNR and CDR2 is FQNEAQ in the germline V gene (reference sequence). The CDR3 has 12 amino acids. The PCR employed 60 Vbeta primers together with 13 Jbeta primers. Profiling relied on immunoSEQ multiplex PCR, and the TCRdb table lists in-frame clones only, not all of them. The sample holds approximately 150,000 clones; roughly 87% are singletons and the top ten take about 5.2%. The TCR originated in a man younger than 40 in good health and CMV-seropositive. Sequenced sample: PBMCs. The genes are TRBV7-9 and TRBJ2-2; D not resolved. The CDR3 protein is CSSSQNTGELFF. The DNA for the CDR3 is TGTTCCAGCAGCCAGAACACCGGGGAGCTGTTTTTT.